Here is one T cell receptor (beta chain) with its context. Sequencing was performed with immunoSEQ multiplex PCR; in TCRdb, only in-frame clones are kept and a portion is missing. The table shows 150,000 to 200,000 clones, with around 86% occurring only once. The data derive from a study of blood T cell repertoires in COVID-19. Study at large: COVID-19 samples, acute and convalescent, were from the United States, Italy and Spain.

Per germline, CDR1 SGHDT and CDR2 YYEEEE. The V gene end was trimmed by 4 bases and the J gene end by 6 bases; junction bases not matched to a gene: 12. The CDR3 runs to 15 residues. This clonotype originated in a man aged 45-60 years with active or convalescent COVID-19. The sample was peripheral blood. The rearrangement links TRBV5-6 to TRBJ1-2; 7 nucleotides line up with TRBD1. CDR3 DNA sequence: TGTGCCAGCAGCCTAGGAATACAGGGGAAGAATGGCTACACCTTC. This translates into CASSLGIQGKNGYTF.